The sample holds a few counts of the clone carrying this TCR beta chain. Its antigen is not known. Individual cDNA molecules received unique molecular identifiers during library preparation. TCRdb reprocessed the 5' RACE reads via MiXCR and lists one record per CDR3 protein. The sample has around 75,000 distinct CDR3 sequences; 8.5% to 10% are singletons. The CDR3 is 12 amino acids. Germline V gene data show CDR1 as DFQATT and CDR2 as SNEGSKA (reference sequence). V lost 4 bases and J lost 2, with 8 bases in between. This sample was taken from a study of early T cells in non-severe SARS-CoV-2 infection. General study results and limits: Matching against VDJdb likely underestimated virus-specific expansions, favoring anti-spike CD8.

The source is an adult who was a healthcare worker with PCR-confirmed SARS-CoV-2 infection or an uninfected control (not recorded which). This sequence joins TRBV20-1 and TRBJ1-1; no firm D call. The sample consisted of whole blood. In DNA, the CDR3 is TGCAGTGCTAAAGGGAGAAACACTGAAGCTTTCTTT. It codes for CSAKGRNTEAFF.